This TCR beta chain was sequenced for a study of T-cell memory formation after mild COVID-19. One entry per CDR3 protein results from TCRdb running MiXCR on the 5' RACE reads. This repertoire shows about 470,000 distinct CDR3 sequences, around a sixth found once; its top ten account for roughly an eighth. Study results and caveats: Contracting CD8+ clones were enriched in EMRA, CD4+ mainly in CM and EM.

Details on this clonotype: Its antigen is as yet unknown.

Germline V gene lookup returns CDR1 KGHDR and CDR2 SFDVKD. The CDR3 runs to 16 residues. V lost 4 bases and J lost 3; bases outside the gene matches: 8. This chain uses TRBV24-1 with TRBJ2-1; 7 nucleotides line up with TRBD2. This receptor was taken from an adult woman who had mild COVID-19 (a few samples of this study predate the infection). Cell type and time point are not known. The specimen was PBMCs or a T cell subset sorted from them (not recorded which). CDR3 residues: CATSDVSGIGYNEQFF. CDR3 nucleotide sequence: TGTGCCACCAGTGACGTGAGCGGGATAGGCTACAATGAGCAGTTCTTC.